A single count supports the clone carrying this TCR beta chain. The data originate from a study of blood T cell repertoires in COVID-19. Study-level background: Collection of acute and convalescent COVID-19 samples took place in the United States, Italy and Spain. Sample material is recorded as cDNA or gDNA derived from T cells, B-cell-depleted T cells, or PBMCs.

Seattle researchers signed up patients amid active infection and tracked them longitudinally. This CDR3 comprises 17 residues. V was shortened by 0 bases and J by 1 base, with 16 bases between the two germline ends. Looked up from germline, CDR1 is SQVTM and CDR2 is ANQGSEA. Libraries were prepared by immunoSEQ multiplex PCR; TCRdb keeps only in-frame clonotypes and omits some of them. Counted here are about 120,000 clones, 90% occurring once; the ten biggest clones make up 3.5% to 4%. The clonotype was recovered from a woman aged 55-69 years with COVID-19, enrolled during active disease. The sample was peripheral blood. The V gene is TRBV29-1, the J gene TRBJ1-3, with D unclear. CDR3 amino acids: CSVEDLIDPISGNTIYF. In nucleotides, the CDR3 is TGCAGCGTTGAAGATCTAATTGATCCGATTTCTGGAAACACCATATATTTT.